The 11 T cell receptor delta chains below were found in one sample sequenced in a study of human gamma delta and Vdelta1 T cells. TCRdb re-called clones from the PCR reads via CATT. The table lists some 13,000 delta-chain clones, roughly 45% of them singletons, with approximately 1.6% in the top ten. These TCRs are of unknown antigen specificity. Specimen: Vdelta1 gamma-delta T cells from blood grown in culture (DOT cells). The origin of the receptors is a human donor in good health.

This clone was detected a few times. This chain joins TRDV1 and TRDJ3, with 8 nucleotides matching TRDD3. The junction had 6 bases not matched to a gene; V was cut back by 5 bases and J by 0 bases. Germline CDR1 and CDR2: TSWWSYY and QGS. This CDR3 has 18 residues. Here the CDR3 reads CALGSLGDHSWDTRQMFF. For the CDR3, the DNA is TGTGCTCTTGGGTCCCTGGGGGACCACTCCTGGGACACCCGACAGATGTTTTTC.

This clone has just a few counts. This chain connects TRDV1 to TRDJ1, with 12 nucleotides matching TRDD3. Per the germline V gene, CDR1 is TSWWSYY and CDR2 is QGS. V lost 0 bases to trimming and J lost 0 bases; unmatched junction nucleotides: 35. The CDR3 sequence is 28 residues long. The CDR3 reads CALGELGHQIFAHLGDTGASKYTDKLIF. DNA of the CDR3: TGTGCTCTTGGGGAACTCGGCCACCAGATATTCGCGCACCTGGGGGATACGGGGGCATCCAAGTACACCGATAAACTCATCTTT.

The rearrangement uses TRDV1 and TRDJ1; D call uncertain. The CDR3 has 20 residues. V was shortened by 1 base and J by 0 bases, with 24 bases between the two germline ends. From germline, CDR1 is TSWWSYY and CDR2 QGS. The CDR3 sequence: CALGEPQEVDRRPYTDKLIF. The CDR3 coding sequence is TGTGCTCTTGGGGAACCCCAGGAAGTGGACCGCAGACCGTACACCGATAAACTCATCTTT.

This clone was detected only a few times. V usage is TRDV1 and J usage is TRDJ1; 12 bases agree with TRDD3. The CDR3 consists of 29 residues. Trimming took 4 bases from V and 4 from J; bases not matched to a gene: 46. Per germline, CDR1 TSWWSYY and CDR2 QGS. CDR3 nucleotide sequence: TGTGCTCTTGGGGTGGGGTGGTTATCCACCCAAACCCGCCTTCCTAATAAATCCGTCGACTGGGGGATACTCGATAAACTCATCTTT. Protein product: CALGVGWLSTQTRLPNKSVDWGILDKLIF.

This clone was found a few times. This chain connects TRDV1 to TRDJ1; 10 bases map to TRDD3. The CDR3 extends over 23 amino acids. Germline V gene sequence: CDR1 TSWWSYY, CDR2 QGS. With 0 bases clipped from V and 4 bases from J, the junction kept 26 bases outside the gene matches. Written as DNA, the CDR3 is TGTGCTCTTGGGGAACTGGTCAGCTGGGGGATAAGTAGTCATTCCCGGCTCAACGATAAACTCATCTTT. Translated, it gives CALGELVSWGISSHSRLNDKLIF.

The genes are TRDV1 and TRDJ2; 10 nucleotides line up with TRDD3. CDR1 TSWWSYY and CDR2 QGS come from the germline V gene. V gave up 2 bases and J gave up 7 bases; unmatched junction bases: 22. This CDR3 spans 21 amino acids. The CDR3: CALGEKGVPTHWGIRGAQLFF. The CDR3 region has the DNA TGTGCTCTTGGGGAAAAAGGTGTTCCTACTCACTGGGGGATCCGGGGAGCACAACTCTTCTTT.

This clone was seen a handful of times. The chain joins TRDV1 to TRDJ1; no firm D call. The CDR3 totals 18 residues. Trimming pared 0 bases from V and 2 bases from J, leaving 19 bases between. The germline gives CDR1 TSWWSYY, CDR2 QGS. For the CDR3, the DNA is TGTGCTCTTGGGGAACTGACTCCCCCCCGTTCAGGGACCGATAAACTCATCTTT. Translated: CALGELTPPRSGTDKLIF.

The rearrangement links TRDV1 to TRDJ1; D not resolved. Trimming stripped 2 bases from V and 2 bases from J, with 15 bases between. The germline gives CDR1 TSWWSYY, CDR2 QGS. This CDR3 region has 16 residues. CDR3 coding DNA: TGTGCTCTTGGGGAAGGGAGTGGCCCGGGGACCGATAAACTCATCTTT. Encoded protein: CALGEGSGPGTDKLIF.

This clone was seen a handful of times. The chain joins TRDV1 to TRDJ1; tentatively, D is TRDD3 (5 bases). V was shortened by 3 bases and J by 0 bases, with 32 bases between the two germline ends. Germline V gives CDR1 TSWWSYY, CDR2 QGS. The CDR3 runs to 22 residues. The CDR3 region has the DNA TGTGCTCTTGGGGACGCCGGTTCCCCGCCGGGGACATGGACCAAGTACACCGATAAACTCATCTTT. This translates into CALGDAGSPPGTWTKYTDKLIF.

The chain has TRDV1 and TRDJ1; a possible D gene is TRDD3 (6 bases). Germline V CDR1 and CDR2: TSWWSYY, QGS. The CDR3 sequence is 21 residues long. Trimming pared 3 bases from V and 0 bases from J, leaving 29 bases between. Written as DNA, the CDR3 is TGTGCTCTTGGGGACCCCCCTGTATTTCCCAAGGGGGACCTGTACACCGATAAACTCATCTTT. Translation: CALGDPPVFPKGDLYTDKLIF.

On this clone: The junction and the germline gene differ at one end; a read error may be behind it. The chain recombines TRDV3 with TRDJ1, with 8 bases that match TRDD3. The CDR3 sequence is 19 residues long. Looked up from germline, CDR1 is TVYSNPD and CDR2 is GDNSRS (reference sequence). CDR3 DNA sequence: TGTGCCTTGCTAGGTCTATTTGGACTGGGGGTCCACTTCACCGATAAACTTATCTTT. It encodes CALLGLFGLGVHFTDKLIF.